These T cell receptor beta chains were read from a single sample in a study of cytomegalovirus exposure and HLA in healthy donors. TCRdb keeps only in-frame clones here, not all; method: immunoSEQ multiplex PCR. The sample table sets out 120,000 to 150,000 clones. Specimen: PBMCs. These receptors were obtained from a middle-aged man in good health and CMV-seronegative. The CDR3 runs from the conserved cysteine through the conserved F or W. D genes are given only for firm matches.

J gene: TRBJ1-2
V gene: TRBV7-8
D gene: NA
CDR3 DNA: TGTGCCAGCAGCGATGACGGGAGAGGCTACACCTTC
CDR3 protein: CASSDDGRGYTF

J gene: TRBJ1-6
V gene: TRBV9
D gene: TRBD1
CDR3 DNA: TGTGCCAGCAGCCCTCGTCGACAGGGACTCGAGTCACCCCTCCACTTT
CDR3 protein: CASSPRRQGLESPLHF

J gene: TRBJ2-7
V gene: TRBV29-1
D gene: TRBD1
CDR3 DNA: TGCAGCGTTGACGAGAGCCGGGACAGGCTTGCCTACGAGCAGTACTTC
CDR3 protein: CSVDESRDRLAYEQYF

J gene: TRBJ2-3
V gene: TRBV7-2
D gene: TRBD2
CDR3 DNA: TGTGCCAGCAGCCACCTCCGGGGGGACACAGATACGCAGTATTTT
CDR3 protein: CASSHLRGDTDTQYF

J gene: TRBJ2-1
V gene: TRBV29-1
D gene: TRBD1
CDR3 DNA: TGCAGCTTTACCATTACGCAGGGGGCCTACAATGAGCAGTTCTTC
CDR3 protein: CSFTITQGAYNEQFF

J gene: TRBJ1-2
V gene: TRBV6-6
D gene: TRBD1
CDR3 DNA: TGTGCCAGCAGCCTCGACAGGGTCGGGGGAGGTGGCTACACCTTC
CDR3 protein: CASSLDRVGGGGYTF

J gene: TRBJ1-2
V gene: TRBV5-1
D gene: TRBD1
CDR3 DNA: TGCGCCAGCAACCTTAACGTAGCCGGTGGGACAGGGATCGGCTACACCTTC
CDR3 protein: CASNLNVAGGTGIGYTF

J gene: TRBJ2-7
V gene: TRBV15
D gene: TRBD1
CDR3 DNA: TGTGCCACCAGCGGATCGAGGGGGACAGAATACTCCTACGAGCAGTACTTC
CDR3 protein: CATSGSRGTEYSYEQYF

J gene: TRBJ2-7
V gene: TRBV6-1
D gene: NA
CDR3 DNA: TGTGCCAGCAGTGATATAACAAATTCCCACGAGCAGTACTTC
CDR3 protein: CASSDITNSHEQYF

J gene: TRBJ2-7
V gene: TRBV5-1
D gene: NA
CDR3 DNA: TGCGCCAGCAGCTTGGTAGAGTCCGAGCAGTACTTC
CDR3 protein: CASSLVESEQYF

J gene: TRBJ2-7
V gene: TRBV9
D gene: TRBD1
CDR3 DNA: TGTGCCAGCAGCGCACCCGGGACAGGGATCTACGAGCAGTACTTC
CDR3 protein: CASSAPGTGIYEQYF

J gene: TRBJ2-1
V gene: TRBV2
D gene: TRBD2
CDR3 DNA: TGTGCCAGCAGTAGCGGGGGGAGTTACAATGAGCAGTTCTTC
CDR3 protein: CASSSGGSYNEQFF

J gene: TRBJ2-7
V gene: TRBV7-9
D gene: TRBD1
CDR3 DNA: TGTGCCAGCAGCTTCCGGGACAGGGATCACGAGCAGTACTTC
CDR3 protein: CASSFRDRDHEQYF

J gene: TRBJ1-5
V gene: TRBV12-2
D gene: NA
CDR3 DNA: TGTGCAAGTCGCTTACTGGGGCCGGGGGGCAATCAGCCCCAGCATTTT
CDR3 protein: CASRLLGPGGNQPQHF

J gene: TRBJ2-7
V gene: TRBV5-4
D gene: NA
CDR3 DNA: TGTGCCAGCAGCTTCGACAGACTCTACGAGCAGTACTTC
CDR3 protein: CASSFDRLYEQYF

J gene: TRBJ2-3
V gene: TRBV4-1
D gene: NA
CDR3 DNA: TGCGCCAGCAGCCAAGATAGCGAGGATACGCAGTATTTT
CDR3 protein: CASSQDSEDTQYF

J gene: TRBJ2-7
V gene: TRBV25-1
D gene: NA
CDR3 DNA: TGTGCCAGCAGTGAGGGCCCAGGGGTGGGCGAGCAGTACTTC
CDR3 protein: CASSEGPGVGEQYF

J gene: TRBJ1-5
V gene: TRBV5-1
D gene: NA
CDR3 DNA: TGCGCCAGCAGCTTGGGAGGTTATAGCAATCAGCCCCAGCATTTT
CDR3 protein: CASSLGGYSNQPQHF

J gene: TRBJ1-6
V gene: TRBV2
D gene: NA
CDR3 DNA: TGTGCCAGCAGTACGACAGGAACTAACTATAATTCACCCCTCCACTTT
CDR3 protein: CASSTTGTNYNSPLHF

J gene: TRBJ2-2
V gene: TRBV11-2
D gene: NA
CDR3 DNA: TGTGCCAGCAGCTTAGGGAGGTTCCGGGGCACCGGGGAGCTGTTTTTT
CDR3 protein: CASSLGRFRGTGELFF

J gene: TRBJ1-2
V gene: TRBV2
D gene: TRBD1
CDR3 DNA: TGTGCCAGCAGTGCAGGGGGACGTTATGGCTACACCTTC
CDR3 protein: CASSAGGRYGYTF

J gene: TRBJ1-6
V gene: TRBV11-2
D gene: TRBD1
CDR3 DNA: TGTGCCAGCAGCTTAGGCCCTCCGGGACAGTATAATTCACCCCTCCACTTT
CDR3 protein: CASSLGPPGQYNSPLHF

J gene: TRBJ2-1
V gene: TRBV4-1
D gene: TRBD2
CDR3 DNA: TGCGCCAGCAGCCAAGGCGGGGGGGGAAGCTCCTACAATGAGCAGTTCTTC
CDR3 protein: CASSQGGGGSSYNEQFF

J gene: TRBJ2-7
V gene: TRBV7-2
D gene: NA
CDR3 DNA: TGTGCCAGCAGCTTAGCGAGACTTAACGAGCAGTACTTC
CDR3 protein: CASSLARLNEQYF

J gene: TRBJ2-7
V gene: TRBV5-1
D gene: TRBD1
CDR3 DNA: TGCGCCAGCAGCTTGGAAGGCGCAGGGGGCTTATACGAGCAGTACTTC
CDR3 protein: CASSLEGAGGLYEQYF

J gene: TRBJ1-6
V gene: TRBV27
D gene: NA
CDR3 DNA: TGTGCCAGCAGTTTGGTTTCACAGGATAATTCACCCCTCCACTTT
CDR3 protein: CASSLVSQDNSPLHF

J gene: TRBJ2-5
V gene: TRBV5-1
D gene: TRBD1
CDR3 DNA: TGCGCCAGCAGCTTAACAGGGGGCCCCCAAGAGACCCAGTACTTC
CDR3 protein: CASSLTGGPQETQYF

J gene: TRBJ1-2
V gene: TRBV6-5
D gene: NA
CDR3 DNA: TGTGCCAGCAGTCCCGACAGGAGCTATGGCTACACCTTC
CDR3 protein: CASSPDRSYGYTF

J gene: TRBJ1-3
V gene: TRBV7-2
D gene: TRBD1
CDR3 DNA: TGTGCCAGCAGCCCCAGACAGGGAAGAGGCGACACCATATATTTT
CDR3 protein: CASSPRQGRGDTIYF

J gene: TRBJ1-1
V gene: TRBV10-3
D gene: TRBD1
CDR3 DNA: TGTGCCATCAGTGAGGACAGGGGGAACACTGAAGCTTTCTTT
CDR3 protein: CAISEDRGNTEAFF

J gene: TRBJ2-5
V gene: TRBV9
D gene: TRBD1
CDR3 DNA: TGTGCCAGCAGCGCCCGGGACAGGGTCGGCGAGACCCAGTACTTC
CDR3 protein: CASSARDRVGETQYF

J gene: TRBJ1-2
V gene: TRBV5-6
D gene: NA
CDR3 DNA: TGTGCCAGCAGCTGGGGGGGCGAGAGTAGTGGCTACACCTTC
CDR3 protein: CASSWGGESSGYTF

J gene: TRBJ2-7
V gene: TRBV15
D gene: TRBD2
CDR3 DNA: TGTGCCACCAGCAGCGCTACTAGCGGGGGGGCCGGCGAGCAGTACTTC
CDR3 protein: CATSSATSGGAGEQYF

J gene: TRBJ2-1
V gene: TRBV2
D gene: TRBD2
CDR3 DNA: TGTGCCAGCAGTGTACTAGCGGGGGCCCCCAATGAGCAGTTCTTC
CDR3 protein: CASSVLAGAPNEQFF

J gene: TRBJ1-6
V gene: TRBV25-1
D gene: TRBD1
CDR3 DNA: TGTGCCAGCAGTGAATCCTGGACAGGGTCGGATTCACCCCTCCACTTT
CDR3 protein: CASSESWTGSDSPLHF

J gene: TRBJ2-1
V gene: TRBV9
D gene: NA
CDR3 DNA: TGTGCCAGCAGCGTGGATCCCAGACACAACAATGAGCAGTTCTTC
CDR3 protein: CASSVDPRHNNEQFF

J gene: TRBJ1-5
V gene: TRBV6-6
D gene: TRBD1
CDR3 DNA: TGTGCCAGCAATTCCGGGACAGGACCCAATCAGCCCCAGCATTTT
CDR3 protein: CASNSGTGPNQPQHF

J gene: TRBJ2-5
V gene: TRBV7-2
D gene: TRBD2
CDR3 DNA: TGTGCCAGCAGCTTAGTGGGAGGGCCACAAGAGACCCAGTACTTC
CDR3 protein: CASSLVGGPQETQYF

J gene: TRBJ2-3
V gene: TRBV7-2
D gene: TRBD2
CDR3 DNA: TGTGCCAGTGCGGGGGGGCCAGGGGATACGCAGTATTTT
CDR3 protein: CASAGGPGDTQYF

J gene: TRBJ1-4
V gene: TRBV19
D gene: TRBD1
CDR3 DNA: TGTGCCAGTAGTATTGGACAGGGAAATTATGAAAAACTGTTTTTT
CDR3 protein: CASSIGQGNYEKLFF

J gene: TRBJ2-3
V gene: TRBV19
D gene: TRBD2
CDR3 DNA: TGTGCCAGTAGTATAAATGACTGGCGAGCGGGGGGAACAGATACGCAGTATTTT
CDR3 protein: CASSINDWRAGGTDTQYF

J gene: TRBJ1-2
V gene: TRBV29-1
D gene: TRBD1
CDR3 DNA: TGCAGCGTTGAAGCTCCTTCAGGGGGCGTAAGTGGCTACACCTTC
CDR3 protein: CSVEAPSGGVSGYTF

J gene: TRBJ2-3
V gene: TRBV7-9
D gene: TRBD2
CDR3 DNA: TGTGCCAGCAGCTGGACTAGCAGGAGCACAGATACGCAGTATTTT
CDR3 protein: CASSWTSRSTDTQYF

J gene: TRBJ1-1
V gene: TRBV4-2
D gene: NA
CDR3 DNA: TGTGCCAGCAGCCAACGGTCTGTGAACACTGAAGCTTTCTTT
CDR3 protein: CASSQRSVNTEAFF

J gene: TRBJ1-3
V gene: TRBV5-1
D gene: NA
CDR3 DNA: TGCGCCAGCAGCTCGGCAGGGGTCCTCTCTGGAAACACCATATATTTT
CDR3 protein: CASSSAGVLSGNTIYF

J gene: TRBJ2-7
V gene: TRBV18
D gene: NA
CDR3 DNA: TGTGCCAGCTCACCATGGCAGGGCGTTTTCTACGAGCAGTACTTC
CDR3 protein: CASSPWQGVFYEQYF

J gene: TRBJ2-7
V gene: TRBV6-6
D gene: TRBD1
CDR3 DNA: TGTGCCAGCAGTTACCGTTGGGTCAGGGGGCGAGAGCAGTACTTC
CDR3 protein: CASSYRWVRGREQYF

J gene: TRBJ2-2
V gene: TRBV7-2
D gene: TRBD1
CDR3 DNA: TGTGCCAGCAGCACCGGGACAGGCGCGAACACCGGGGAGCTGTTTTTT
CDR3 protein: CASSTGTGANTGELFF

J gene: TRBJ2-7
V gene: TRBV18
D gene: TRBD1
CDR3 DNA: TGTGCCAGCTCACTCGGACAGGACCTCAACTACGAGCAGTACTTC
CDR3 protein: CASSLGQDLNYEQYF

J gene: TRBJ2-1
V gene: TRBV7-2
D gene: NA
CDR3 DNA: TGTGCCAGCACCCAGCGAGGGGGATACAATGAGCAGTTCTTC
CDR3 protein: CASTQRGGYNEQFF

J gene: TRBJ1-2
V gene: TRBV5-4
D gene: NA
CDR3 DNA: TGTGCCAGCAGCTTGGGTTCTGGCAGAACCTATGGCTACACCTTC
CDR3 protein: CASSLGSGRTYGYTF

J gene: TRBJ1-2
V gene: TRBV5-6
D gene: NA
CDR3 DNA: TGTGCCAGCAGCTTGGATCGAGGCACGATCACCTTC
CDR3 protein: CASSLDRGTITF

J gene: TRBJ1-2
V gene: TRBV2
D gene: TRBD1
CDR3 DNA: TGTGCCAGCAGTGAGAGCGGACAGGGGGCAGCTGGCTACACCTTC
CDR3 protein: CASSESGQGAAGYTF